This entry lists 17 T cell receptor beta chains sequenced from one sample in a study of blood T cell repertoires in COVID-19. Here immunoSEQ multiplex PCR was the method, and the copy in TCRdb shows in-frame clones only, minus some. The sample yields 45,000 to 70,000 clones, 80% to 85% seen once. The source material was peripheral blood. The receptors were sampled from a woman over 75 with acute or convalescent COVID-19.

On this clone: Other DNA sequences in the same sample also yield this CDR3. The chain recombines TRBV5-1 with TRBJ1-1, with D possibly matching TRBD1 (6 bases). The V and J ends lost 5 bases and 5 bases respectively, with 16 bases between them. CDR1 SGHRS and CDR2 YFSETQ come from the germline V gene. The CDR3 runs 14 residues. Here the CDR3 reads CASSSEQGRTEAFF. The DNA of the CDR3 is TGCGCCAGCAGTTCCGAACAGGGAAGGACTGAAGCTTTCTTT.

The chain uses TRBV9 and TRBJ2-3; TRBD2 is a possible D gene (6 bases). The CDR3 is made up of 18 amino acids. Germline CDR1 is SGDLS and CDR2 is YYNGEE. Trimming removed 0 bases from V and 1 base from J, with 18 bases in between. The CDR3 loop is CASSVGGGLPPGTDTQYF. The CDR3 nucleotides are TGTGCCAGCAGCGTAGGGGGAGGACTACCCCCGGGCACAGATACGCAGTATTTT.

CDR3 nucleotides: TGTGCCACCCCAAGGCTAGCGGGGGGAACCCACCCCGGGGAGCTGTTTTTT. Translating it yields CATPRLAGGTHPGELFF. This chain links TRBV19 with TRBJ2-2; 11 positions match TRBD2. The J segment lost 6 bases and the V segment lost 10 bases, leaving 16 bases of the junction unmatched. Looked up from germline, CDR1 is LNHDA and CDR2 is SQIVND (reference sequence). The CDR3 has 17 amino acids.

The chain carries TRBV5-1 and TRBJ2-2; D uncertain. Germline CDR1 and CDR2: SGHRS and YFSETQ. The CDR3 sequence is 14 residues long. Trimming left V 0 bases short and J 6 bases short, with 9 bases between. In DNA form, the CDR3 reads TGCGCCAGCAGCTTGGCCACAGCAGCCGGGGAGCTGTTTTTT. It specifies CASSLATAAGELFF.

There are a few counts of this clone. This chain links TRBV20-1 with TRBJ2-4, with D perhaps matching TRBD2 (6 bases). This CDR3 has 11 amino acids. Germline V gives CDR1 DFQATT, CDR2 SNEGSKA (reference sequence). Trimming stripped 3 bases from V and 12 bases from J, with 12 bases between. CDR3 DNA sequence: TGCAGTGCTAGTCCGGGAGCCGGTCAGTACTTC. Translating gives CSASPGAGQYF.

This clone appeared a single time. The rearrangement joins TRBV20-1 to TRBJ2-7; D is ambiguous. V lost 5 bases and J 6 bases, leaving 11 bases between the germline ends. Germline CDR1 and CDR2: DFQATT and SNEGSKA (reference sequence). The CDR3 is 11 amino acids. CDR3 region: CSAPPVFEQYF. The DNA for the CDR3 is TGCAGTGCTCCCCCTGTATTCGAGCAGTACTTC.

V usage is TRBV19 and J usage is TRBJ2-2; 7 bases align to TRBD2. This CDR3 is 15 amino acids long. The V gene end was trimmed by 2 bases and the J gene end by 2 bases; junction bases not matched to a gene: 2. The V gene's germline CDR1 is LNHDA and CDR2 SQIVND (reference sequence). This CDR3 reads CASSIPSGNTGELFF. For the CDR3, the DNA is TGTGCCAGTAGTATACCTAGCGGTAACACCGGGGAGCTGTTTTTT.

The chain joins TRBV15 to TRBJ2-7, with D tentatively TRBD1 (5 bases). Germline V lookup: CDR1 LNHNV, CDR2 YYDKDF (reference sequence). The CDR3 covers 16 residues. Trimming pared 2 bases from V and 0 bases from J, leaving 14 bases between. CDR3 sequence (DNA): TGTGCCACCAGCAGACGACCACAGGCCAGCTCCTACGAGCAGTACTTC. This encodes CATSRRPQASSYEQYF.

J is TRBJ1-5 and V is TRBV19; D may be TRBD1 (6 bases). Trimming left V 4 bases short and J 6 bases short, with 13 bases between. Germline assignment: CDR1 LNHDA and CDR2 SQIVND (reference sequence). This CDR3 has 14 residues. DNA for the CDR3: TGTGCCAGTAGTAAGGACAGAGGGCTTCAGCCCCAGCATTTT. Amino acids: CASSKDRGLQPQHF.

Turning to this clone: This same CDR3 is encoded by further DNA sequences in the sample. The chain uses TRBV9 and TRBJ2-3, with D tentatively TRBD2 (7 bases). This CDR3 spans 16 amino acids. Per germline, CDR1 SGDLS and CDR2 YYNGEE. V was shortened by 2 bases and J by 1 base, with 14 bases between the two germline ends. The CDR3 loop is CASSVGRGAGTDTQYF. The CDR3 DNA sequence: TGTGCCAGCAGCGTGGGACGGGGGGCGGGCACAGATACGCAGTATTTT. The whole variable domain, filled in from reference TRBV9 and TRBJ2-3, reads DSGVTQTPKHLITATGQRVTLRCSPRSGDLSVYWYQQSLDQGLQFLIQYYNGEERAKGNILERFSAQQFPDLHSELNLSSLELGDSALYFCASSVGRGAGTDTQYFGPGTRLTVL.

The chain combines TRBV3-1 (or the pseudogene TRBV3-2) with TRBJ1-6; D might be TRBD1 (5 bases). The CDR3 runs 16 residues. The germline V and J ends were trimmed by 2 bases and 6 bases, with 14 bases remaining between them. Germline lookup yields CDR1 LGHDT and CDR2 YNNKEL (reference sequence). CDR3 sequence reads: CASSQRGRGFNSPLHF. CDR3 nucleotides: TGTGCCAGCAGCCAAAGAGGGCGGGGGTTTAATTCACCCCTCCACTTT.

The chain employs TRBV7-9 and TRBJ2-7; 9 nucleotides match TRBD1. After removal of 2 bases from V and 0 bases from J, the junction contained 5 bases not matched to a gene. Germline V gives CDR1 SEHNR, CDR2 FQNEAQ (reference sequence). The CDR3 is made up of 16 amino acids. Written as DNA, the CDR3 is TGTGCCAGCAGCTTAACAGGGGGCCCCGGCTCCTACGAGCAGTACTTC. It is translated as CASSLTGGPGSYEQYF. Full variable domain (rest looked up from reference TRBV7-9 and TRBJ2-7): DTGVSQNPRHKITKRGQNVTFRCDPISEHNRLYWYRQTLGQGPEFLTYFQNEAQLEKSRLLSDRFSAERPKGSFSTLEIQRTEQGDSAMYLCASSLTGGPGSYEQYFGPGTRLTVT.

This rearrangement joins TRBV3-1 (or the pseudogene TRBV3-2) to TRBJ2-5, with TRBD1 matching over 9 bases. Germline lookup yields CDR1 LGHDT and CDR2 YNNKEL (reference sequence). With V trimmed by 4 bases and J by 7 bases, 1 base remained unmatched. The CDR3 has 12 amino acids. CDR3 nucleotides: TGTGCCAGCAGCCCGGGACAGGGGACCCAGTACTTC. As protein: CASSPGQGTQYF.

V and J are TRBV10-3 and TRBJ2-7; D perhaps matches TRBD2 (6 bases). V was trimmed by 10 bases and J by 2 bases, leaving 15 bases between them. The CDR3 length is 13 residues. Looked up from germline, CDR1 is ENHRY and CDR2 is SYGVKD. The CDR3 coding sequence is TGTGCCACTGCGGGACCCCCGCCCTACGAGCAGTACTTC. Translating it yields CATAGPPPYEQYF.

This sequence joins TRBV5-4 and TRBJ1-3, with D unclear. This CDR3 comprises 12 residues. CDR1 and CDR2 from the germline V gene are SGHNT and YYREEE (reference sequence). Trimming took off 1 base at V and 3 bases at J, with 2 bases between the two ends. CDR3 sequence (DNA): TGTGCCAGCAGCTTGTATGGAAACACCATATATTTT. Encoded protein: CASSLYGNTIYF.

V gene TRBV13 combines with J gene TRBJ1-5; D is ambiguous. V lost 0 bases and J lost 5, with 8 bases in between. From germline, CDR1 is PRHDT and CDR2 FYEKMQ (reference sequence). CDR3 length: 14 amino acids. The chain's CDR3 is CASSLGVTDQPQHF. The CDR3 region has the DNA TGTGCCAGCAGCTTAGGGGTCACAGATCAGCCCCAGCATTTT.

J is TRBJ2-1 and V is TRBV2; 9 bases match TRBD2. V dropped 6 bases and J dropped 8; count of bases not matched to a gene: 11. The CDR3 has 15 amino acids. Germline V gene sequence: CDR1 SNHLY, CDR2 FYNNEI. The CDR3 reads CASRTGASGVHEQFF. The CDR3 bases are TGTGCCAGCAGGACGGGGGCTAGCGGGGTCCATGAGCAGTTCTTC.